This record covers a single T cell receptor beta chain. The antigen is not known. Method: immunoSEQ multiplex PCR; TCRdb's copy keeps in-frame clones and lacks some. This sample has 78,000 or so clones, with roughly 86% found just once. CDR1 is LNHDA and CDR2 is SQIVND in the germline V gene (reference sequence). The CDR3 loop spans 16 amino acids. Trimming stripped 5 bases from V and 0 bases from J, with 14 bases between. The record originates from a study of OX40 agonist ivuxolimab in advanced cancers. Study-wide context: Eligibility admitted prior anti-PD-1, anti-PD-L1 or anti-CTLA-4 therapy; around 38% had some. Findings of the study overall: Clonal expansion was seen in CD4+ and CD8+ blood T cells by week 6 at 0.1 to 3.0 mg/kg.

The sequence derives from an adult with an advanced solid tumor such as melanoma, head and neck, liver or kidney cancer. The chain recombines TRBV19 with TRBJ1-3; D may be TRBD1 (5 bases). Sequences were derived from CD4+ or CD8+ T cells sorted from blood, sampled in a trial of the OX40 agonist ivuxolimab. This CDR3 reads CASSGRTGDSGNTIYF. The CDR3 nucleotides are TGTGCCAGTAGTGGTCGGACGGGGGACTCTGGAAACACCATATATTTT. The complete variable domain, with remaining parts taken from reference TRBV19 and TRBJ1-3, reads DGGITQSPKYLFRKEGQNVTLSCEQNLNHDAMYWYRQDPGQGLRLIYYSQIVNDFQKGDIAEGYSVSREKKESFPLTVTSAQKNPTAFYLCASSGRTGDSGNTIYFGEGSWLTVV.